This TCR beta chain was identified during a study of blood T cell repertoires in COVID-19. Self-reported history from a screening survey and questionnaire set each donor's cohort. Authors' data handling: Amplified reference gene primers provided the basis for estimating nucleated cell counts. Clones were sequenced by immunoSEQ multiplex PCR, and TCRdb holds only the in-frame ones, with some missing. Clone size and V and J calls were adopted from that table, with D and trimming inferred from the DNA. The table shows about 300,000 clones, with 85% occurring only once. With 2 bases clipped from V and 4 bases from J, the junction kept 4 bases outside the gene matches. The CDR3 runs 14 residues. The germline V gene has CDR1 LGHDT and CDR2 YNNKEL (reference sequence).

The gene calls are TRBV3-1 (or the pseudogene TRBV3-2) and TRBJ2-7, with 8 bases aligning to TRBD1. The receptor comes from a woman aged 45-65 years who had recovered from COVID-19. The sequenced sample was PBMCs or T cells enriched from blood (not recorded which). CDR3 DNA sequence: TGTGCCAGCAGCCAACAGGGGGCTAGTTACGAGCAGTACTTC. Its protein product is CASSQQGASYEQYF.